A selection of T cell receptor beta chains follows, all from one sample in a study of shared clonotypes between healthy human individuals. TCRdb's table, derived via immunoSEQ multiplex PCR, lists solely in-frame clones and lacks some. Of hundreds of thousands of clones listed, 73% are singletons. Sequencing was performed on memory CD4+ T cells sorted from blood. These receptors came from a woman in her 30s in good health. Each CDR3 is given with its conserved first and last residue. D genes are given only for firm matches. The size field is filled for only some rows; it gives once, few, many or a size class.

J gene: TRBJ2-1; D gene: TRBD2; V gene: TRBV6-5; clone size: few; CDR3 protein: CASSYGGSSYNEQFF; CDR3 DNA: TGTGCCAGCAGTTACGGCGGGAGCTCCTACAATGAGCAGTTCTTC
J gene: TRBJ2-7; D gene: NA; V gene: TRBV6-5; clone size: few; CDR3 protein: CASSRGAYEQYF; CDR3 DNA: TGTGCCAGCAGTCGAGGGGCATACGAGCAGTACTTC
J gene: TRBJ1-1; D gene: NA; V gene: TRBV28; clone size: few; CDR3 protein: CASSTPRRSTEAFF; CDR3 DNA: TGTGCCAGCAGTACGCCAAGGAGGAGCACTGAAGCTTTCTTT
J gene: TRBJ2-2; D gene: TRBD2; V gene: TRBV2; clone size: once; CDR3 protein: CASSDLASGHTGELFF; CDR3 DNA: TGTGCCAGCAGTGATCTGGCTAGCGGACACACCGGGGAGCTGTTTTTT
J gene: TRBJ2-6; D gene: NA; V gene: TRBV4-1; clone size: NA; CDR3 protein: CASSQDQNSGANVLTF; CDR3 DNA: TGCGCCAGCAGCCAAGATCAGAACTCTGGGGCCAACGTCCTGACTTTC
J gene: TRBJ2-5; D gene: NA; V gene: TRBV27; clone size: NA; CDR3 protein: CASSLSRETQYF; CDR3 DNA: TGTGCCAGCAGTTTATCGAGAGAGACCCAGTACTTC
J gene: TRBJ2-3; D gene: NA; V gene: TRBV28; clone size: NA; CDR3 protein: CASSWGRSSTDTQYF; CDR3 DNA: TGTGCCAGCAGTTGGGGACGGTCTAGCACAGATACGCAGTATTTT
J gene: TRBJ2-7; D gene: NA; V gene: TRBV28; clone size: NA; CDR3 protein: CATSARVPPYEQYF; CDR3 DNA: TGTGCCACCAGCGCGAGGGTCCCCCCCTACGAGCAGTACTTC
J gene: TRBJ2-5; D gene: NA; V gene: TRBV19; clone size: NA; CDR3 protein: CASSIGGTSQETQYF; CDR3 DNA: TGTGCCAGTAGTATAGGCGGGACCTCCCAAGAGACCCAGTACTTC
J gene: TRBJ1-1; D gene: TRBD1; V gene: TRBV5-1; clone size: NA; CDR3 protein: CASRTQGDTEAFF; CDR3 DNA: TGCGCCAGCAGAACTCAGGGGGACACTGAAGCTTTCTTT
J gene: TRBJ2-7; D gene: NA; V gene: TRBV11-2; clone size: NA; CDR3 protein: CASSFDWESKKRGQYF; CDR3 DNA: TGTGCCAGCAGCTTCGACTGGGAGTCCAAAAAGAGGGGGCAGTACTTC
J gene: TRBJ1-1; D gene: TRBD1; V gene: TRBV5-1; clone size: NA; CDR3 protein: CASSSQTGGTEAFF; CDR3 DNA: TGCGCCAGCAGCTCCCAGACAGGGGGCACTGAAGCTTTCTTT
J gene: TRBJ2-1; D gene: NA; V gene: TRBV14; clone size: NA; CDR3 protein: CASSPRVPEQFF; CDR3 DNA: TGTGCCAGCAGCCCAAGGGTCCCTGAGCAGTTCTTC
J gene: TRBJ1-5; D gene: NA; V gene: TRBV30; clone size: NA; CDR3 protein: CAWSNAGGNQPQHF; CDR3 DNA: TGTGCCTGGAGTAATGCGGGCGGCAATCAGCCCCAGCATTTT
J gene: TRBJ1-2; D gene: NA; V gene: TRBV18; clone size: NA; CDR3 protein: CASANLRLLNGYTF; CDR3 DNA: TGTGCCAGCGCCAACCTCCGGCTCCTGAATGGCTACACCTTC
J gene: TRBJ2-7; D gene: TRBD2; V gene: TRBV27; clone size: NA; CDR3 protein: CASSSGTSGRYEQYF; CDR3 DNA: TGTGCCAGCAGCTCAGGGACTAGCGGGAGGTACGAGCAGTACTTC
J gene: TRBJ2-5; D gene: TRBD2; V gene: TRBV7-3; clone size: NA; CDR3 protein: CASSSGLAEQETQYF; CDR3 DNA: TGTGCCAGCAGCTCGGGACTAGCGGAGCAAGAGACCCAGTACTTC
J gene: TRBJ2-1; D gene: NA; V gene: TRBV5-1; clone size: NA; CDR3 protein: CASSFGDATYNEQFF; CDR3 DNA: TGCGCCAGCAGCTTCGGGGACGCCACCTACAATGAGCAGTTCTTC
J gene: TRBJ2-7; D gene: NA; V gene: TRBV4-2; clone size: few; CDR3 protein: CASSPDRGGSYEQYF; CDR3 DNA: TGTGCCAGCAGCCCGGATCGCGGCGGCTCCTACGAGCAGTACTTC
J gene: TRBJ2-1; D gene: NA; V gene: TRBV6-4; clone size: once; CDR3 protein: CASSETWVDEQFF; CDR3 DNA: TGTGCCAGCAGTGAAACGTGGGTAGATGAGCAGTTCTTC
J gene: TRBJ1-1; D gene: TRBD1; V gene: TRBV5-1; clone size: few; CDR3 protein: CASTQGAESSEAFF; CDR3 DNA: TGCGCCAGCACCCAGGGGGCGGAATCTAGTGAAGCTTTCTTT
J gene: TRBJ2-7; D gene: TRBD2; V gene: TRBV6-1; clone size: NA; CDR3 protein: CASSDLMASGTYEQYF; CDR3 DNA: TGTGCCAGCAGTGATTTGATGGCTAGCGGGACCTACGAGCAGTACTTC
J gene: TRBJ1-2; D gene: NA; V gene: TRBV5-1; clone size: once; CDR3 protein: CASSLAENYGYTF; CDR3 DNA: TGCGCCAGCAGCTTGGCAGAGAACTATGGCTACACCTTC
J gene: TRBJ1-5; D gene: NA; V gene: TRBV6-6; clone size: NA; CDR3 protein: CASREGSNQPQHF; CDR3 DNA: TGTGCCAGCAGGGAAGGAAGCAATCAGCCCCAGCATTTT
J gene: TRBJ2-7; D gene: NA; V gene: TRBV30; clone size: NA; CDR3 protein: CAWSGQRSGYEQYF; CDR3 DNA: TGTGCCTGGAGTGGCCAGCGGAGTGGTTACGAGCAGTACTTC
J gene: TRBJ2-2; D gene: NA; V gene: TRBV19; clone size: few; CDR3 protein: CASSIDPLRGVTGELFF; CDR3 DNA: TGTGCCAGTAGTATAGATCCGCTACGGGGTGTCACCGGGGAGCTGTTTTTT
J gene: TRBJ2-3; D gene: TRBD2; V gene: TRBV5-6; clone size: NA; CDR3 protein: CASSFYGTSGIGADTQYF; CDR3 DNA: TGTGCCAGCAGCTTCTACGGGACTAGCGGGATCGGGGCAGATACGCAGTATTTT
J gene: TRBJ2-2; D gene: NA; V gene: TRBV29-1; clone size: NA; CDR3 protein: CSVDSGGTGELFF; CDR3 DNA: TGCAGCGTTGACTCAGGGGGGACCGGGGAGCTGTTTTTT
J gene: TRBJ1-1; D gene: NA; V gene: TRBV6-5; clone size: once; CDR3 protein: CASRPRTQGEAFF; CDR3 DNA: TGTGCCAGCAGGCCTCGGACTCAGGGGGAAGCTTTCTTT
J gene: TRBJ1-4; D gene: NA; V gene: TRBV18; clone size: NA; CDR3 protein: CASSPPSGSEKLFF; CDR3 DNA: TGTGCCAGCTCACCACCTTCAGGGAGTGAAAAACTGTTTTTT
J gene: TRBJ2-3; D gene: TRBD1; V gene: TRBV5-1; clone size: NA; CDR3 protein: CASSPTGQVADTQYF; CDR3 DNA: TGCGCCAGCAGCCCGACTGGACAGGTGGCAGATACGCAGTATTTT
J gene: TRBJ1-2; D gene: TRBD1; V gene: TRBV18; clone size: NA; CDR3 protein: CASSTGQGKGYTF; CDR3 DNA: TGTGCCAGCTCAACGGGACAGGGTAAAGGCTACACCTTC
J gene: TRBJ1-6; D gene: NA; V gene: TRBV28; clone size: NA; CDR3 protein: CASSSLTPNSPLHF; CDR3 DNA: TGTGCCAGCAGCTCCTTGACCCCCAATTCACCCCTCCACTTT
J gene: TRBJ2-2; D gene: NA; V gene: TRBV5-1; clone size: NA; CDR3 protein: CASSPSGDTGELFF; CDR3 DNA: TGCGCCAGCAGCCCCTCAGGGGACACCGGGGAGCTGTTTTTT
J gene: TRBJ2-3; D gene: TRBD1; V gene: TRBV29-1; clone size: NA; CDR3 protein: CSVPKGQGDTQYF; CDR3 DNA: TGCAGCGTCCCGAAGGGACAGGGGGATACGCAGTATTTT
J gene: TRBJ1-2; D gene: NA; V gene: TRBV28; clone size: NA; CDR3 protein: CASSAQGTHYGYTF; CDR3 DNA: TGTGCCAGCAGTGCACAGGGTACCCACTATGGCTACACCTTC
J gene: TRBJ2-7; D gene: NA; V gene: TRBV15; clone size: NA; CDR3 protein: CATPGGGPLSYEQYF; CDR3 DNA: TGTGCCACCCCCGGCGGGGGCCCCCTCTCCTACGAGCAGTACTTC
J gene: TRBJ1-2; D gene: NA; V gene: TRBV6-6; clone size: NA; CDR3 protein: CATATGFYGYTF; CDR3 DNA: TGTGCCACGGCCACAGGGTTCTATGGCTACACCTTC
J gene: TRBJ1-3; D gene: NA; V gene: TRBV11-2; clone size: NA; CDR3 protein: CASSLDQRGNTIYF; CDR3 DNA: TGTGCCAGCAGCTTAGATCAACGGGGAAACACCATATATTTT
J gene: TRBJ1-5; D gene: NA; V gene: TRBV6-1; clone size: NA; CDR3 protein: CASRDKNSNQPQHF; CDR3 DNA: TGTGCCAGCAGAGATAAAAATAGCAATCAGCCCCAGCATTTT
J gene: TRBJ1-2; D gene: NA; V gene: TRBV11-2; clone size: NA; CDR3 protein: CASSPDTNYGYTF; CDR3 DNA: TGTGCCAGCAGCCCGGACACTAACTATGGCTACACCTTC
J gene: TRBJ2-3; D gene: NA; V gene: TRBV9; clone size: NA; CDR3 protein: CASSVGASSTDTQYF; CDR3 DNA: TGTGCCAGCAGCGTCGGAGCGTCAAGCACAGATACGCAGTATTTT
J gene: TRBJ2-1; D gene: TRBD1; V gene: TRBV5-1; clone size: NA; CDR3 protein: CASSLEQGEDEQFF; CDR3 DNA: TGCGCCAGCAGCTTGGAACAGGGGGAAGATGAGCAGTTCTTC
J gene: TRBJ1-1; D gene: NA; V gene: TRBV9; clone size: NA; CDR3 protein: CASSAFNSKTEAFF; CDR3 DNA: TGTGCCAGCAGCGCTTTCAATAGCAAAACTGAAGCTTTCTTT
J gene: TRBJ2-3; D gene: TRBD1; V gene: TRBV2; clone size: NA; CDR3 protein: CASRRPRQGSTVDTQYF; CDR3 DNA: TGTGCCAGCAGGCGCCCTCGACAGGGTTCCACCGTGGATACGCAGTATTTT
J gene: TRBJ2-7; D gene: TRBD1; V gene: TRBV6-1; clone size: NA; CDR3 protein: CASSALQGTASYEQYF; CDR3 DNA: TGTGCCAGCAGTGCCTTACAGGGGACGGCCTCCTACGAGCAGTACTTC
J gene: TRBJ2-1; D gene: TRBD2; V gene: TRBV9; clone size: NA; CDR3 protein: CASSVGGDTNEQFF; CDR3 DNA: TGTGCCAGCAGCGTGGGAGGGGATACGAATGAGCAGTTCTTC
J gene: TRBJ2-1; D gene: TRBD1; V gene: TRBV28; clone size: NA; CDR3 protein: CASSGGQARGNEQFF; CDR3 DNA: TGTGCCAGCAGTGGGGGACAGGCGAGGGGGAATGAGCAGTTCTTC
J gene: TRBJ2-3; D gene: TRBD2; V gene: TRBV5-1; clone size: NA; CDR3 protein: CASSLSLAATDTQYF; CDR3 DNA: TGCGCCAGCAGCTTGTCACTAGCGGCGACAGATACGCAGTATTTT
J gene: TRBJ2-7; D gene: TRBD2; V gene: TRBV7-6; clone size: NA; CDR3 protein: CASSPLAGTDYEQYF; CDR3 DNA: TGTGCCAGCAGCCCTCTAGCGGGGACCGACTACGAGCAGTACTTC
J gene: TRBJ2-5; D gene: TRBD2; V gene: TRBV7-2; clone size: NA; CDR3 protein: CASSLGSLAGGKTQYF; CDR3 DNA: TGTGCCAGCAGCTTAGGCTCGCTAGCGGGAGGGAAGACCCAGTACTTC
J gene: TRBJ2-7; D gene: NA; V gene: TRBV27; clone size: NA; CDR3 protein: CASSPQPAYEQYF; CDR3 DNA: TGTGCCAGCAGTCCGCAACCAGCCTACGAGCAGTACTTC
J gene: TRBJ2-7; D gene: TRBD1; V gene: TRBV19; clone size: NA; CDR3 protein: CASSIPGQGGEQYF; CDR3 DNA: TGTGCCAGTAGTATCCCGGGACAGGGGGGCGAGCAGTACTTC
J gene: TRBJ1-1; D gene: TRBD1; V gene: TRBV6-1; clone size: NA; CDR3 protein: CASGKLGQYTEAFF; CDR3 DNA: TGTGCCAGCGGAAAACTGGGACAGTACACTGAAGCTTTCTTT
J gene: TRBJ2-3; D gene: NA; V gene: TRBV6-6; clone size: NA; CDR3 protein: CASRTGEGTQYF; CDR3 DNA: TGTGCCAGCAGGACGGGGGAAGGTACGCAGTATTTT
J gene: TRBJ2-7; D gene: NA; V gene: TRBV6-1; clone size: NA; CDR3 protein: CASSEPRLAYEQYF; CDR3 DNA: TGTGCCAGCAGTGAACCCAGGCTAGCCTACGAGCAGTACTTC
J gene: TRBJ1-5; D gene: NA; V gene: TRBV27; clone size: NA; CDR3 protein: CASTHRIDQPQHF; CDR3 DNA: TGTGCCAGCACCCACCGGATTGATCAGCCCCAGCATTTT
J gene: TRBJ2-5; D gene: TRBD1; V gene: TRBV19; clone size: NA; CDR3 protein: CASSSQGARETQYF; CDR3 DNA: TGTGCCAGTAGCTCCCAGGGGGCAAGGGAGACCCAGTACTTC
J gene: TRBJ2-7; D gene: NA; V gene: TRBV7-2; clone size: NA; CDR3 protein: CASSRNYEQYF; CDR3 DNA: TGTGCCAGCAGCCGAAACTACGAGCAGTACTTC
J gene: TRBJ1-1; D gene: NA; V gene: TRBV5-6; clone size: few; CDR3 protein: CASSLGDYGAGANTEAFF; CDR3 DNA: TGTGCCAGCAGCTTGGGGGATTACGGGGCAGGGGCGAACACTGAAGCTTTCTTT